These 17 T cell receptor beta chains originate from one sample sequenced in a study of blood T cell repertoires in COVID-19. Some clones are missing from TCRdb's copy, which holds only in-frame ones; the method was immunoSEQ multiplex PCR. This sample has 300,000 or so clones; 87% occur once, and the top ten carry less than 1.6%. The specimen was peripheral blood. These receptors all stem from a woman between 35 and 50 years old who had recovered from COVID-19.

This clone showed up just a few times. The chain has TRBV27 and TRBJ1-2, with D maybe TRBD1 (6 bases). V lost 0 bases to trimming and J lost 6 bases, with 14 bases between them. The CDR3 spans 15 residues. CDR1 is MNHEY and CDR2 is SMNVEV in the germline V gene (reference sequence). The CDR3 sequence: CASSLSTGSGDGYTF. The CDR3 coding sequence is TGTGCCAGCAGTTTATCAACAGGGAGTGGGGATGGCTACACCTTC.

The chain recombines TRBV6-4 with TRBJ1-2; a weak D match, TRBD1 (5 bases). Trimming shortened V by 4 bases and J by 4 bases, and 22 bases separated the two germline ends. Germline CDR1 and CDR2: MRHNA and SNTAGT. The length of the CDR3 is 17 residues. The CDR3 region has the DNA TGTGCCAGCAGTGCCACGGGAACTGGAGGGGTTATCTATGGCTACACCTTC. Encoded protein: CASSATGTGGVIYGYTF.

The chain combines TRBV5-1 with TRBJ1-1; a possible D gene is TRBD1 (6 bases). Germline assignment: CDR1 SGHRS and CDR2 YFSETQ. The CDR3 has 16 amino acids. V was clipped by 0 bases and J by 4 bases, with 16 bases between them. The DNA of the CDR3 is TGCGCCAGCAGCTTGGCCTCCACAGGGTCCCCCACTGAAGCTTTCTTT. Amino acid sequence: CASSLASTGSPTEAFF.

The V call is TRBV6-5, the J call TRBJ1-4; TRBD1 agrees at 8 bases. CDR3 length: 15 residues. Germline values: CDR1 MNHEY, CDR2 SVGAGI. The V segment lost 5 bases and the J segment 5 bases; nucleotides outside the gene matches: 7. In DNA form, the CDR3 reads TGTGCCAGCAGTCAGGTGGCAGGGGGCAATGAAAAACTGTTTTTT. It codes for CASSQVAGGNEKLFF.

The chain employs TRBV7-9 and TRBJ2-7; perhaps TRBD1 as D (6 bases). This CDR3 region has 16 residues. Trimming shortened V by 4 bases and J by 0 bases, and 16 bases separated the two germline ends. Per germline, CDR1 SEHNR and CDR2 FQNEAQ (reference sequence). The CDR3 loop is CASSSKTRGISYEQYF. The CDR3 region has the DNA TGTGCCAGCAGCTCGAAAACCAGGGGAATCTCCTACGAGCAGTACTTC. The full variable domain, its missing parts supplied by reference TRBV7-9 and TRBJ2-7, is DTGVSQNPRHKITKRGQNVTFRCDPISEHNRLYWYRQTLGQGPEFLTYFQNEAQLEKSRLLSDRFSAERPKGSFSTLEIQRTEQGDSAMYLCASSSKTRGISYEQYFGPGTRLTVT.

The rearrangement links TRBV5-6 to TRBJ1-1; 7 bases line up with TRBD1. This CDR3 is built from 15 residues. Germline loops: CDR1 SGHDT, CDR2 YYEEEE. V shed 4 bases, J shed 4 bases, and the junction held 10 bases outside the gene matches. The CDR3 region has the DNA TGTGCCAGCAGCCCCGAGACAGGGATGAGCACTGAAGCTTTCTTT. Translated: CASSPETGMSTEAFF.

The rearrangement joins TRBV12-5 to TRBJ2-5; weak D call: TRBD1 (6 bases). V lost 6 bases and J lost 0, with 14 bases in between. This CDR3 is built from 15 residues. The germline gives CDR1 LGHNT, CDR2 FRNRAP. In DNA form, the CDR3 reads TGTGCTAGTGGAGATGACAGGTATTACCAAGAGACCCAGTACTTC. It encodes CASGDDRYYQETQYF. The entire variable domain, with the rest obtained from reference TRBV12-5 and TRBJ2-5, is as follows: DARVTQTPRHKVTEMGQEVTMRCQPILGHNTVFWYRQTMMQGLELLAYFRNRAPLDDSGMPKDRFSAEMPDATLATLKIQPSEPRDSAVYFCASGDDRYYQETQYFGPGTRLLVL.

The rearrangement joins TRBV11-2 to TRBJ1-6; 9 nucleotides agree with TRBD1. The CDR3 spans 14 residues. CDR1 is SGHAT, CDR2 FQNNGV, per germline. Trimming took 4 bases from V and 8 from J; bases not matched to a gene: 3. The CDR3 here is CASSWGTGHSPLHF. In DNA, the CDR3 is TGTGCCAGCAGCTGGGGGACAGGGCATTCACCCCTCCACTTT. The whole variable domain, remainder taken from reference TRBV11-2 and TRBJ1-6, is EAGVAQSPRYKIIEKRQSVAFWCNPISGHATLYWYQQILGQGPKLLIQFQNNGVVDDSQLPKDRFSAERLKGVDSTLKIQPAKLEDSAVYLCASSWGTGHSPLHFGNGTRLTVT.

This chain connects TRBV3-1 (or the pseudogene TRBV3-2) to TRBJ2-7; D possibly corresponds to TRBD1 (5 bases). Trimming stripped 5 bases from V and 1 base from J, with 12 bases between. The CDR3 is 14 residues long. Germline V CDR1 and CDR2: LGHDT, YNNKEL (reference sequence). CDR3 nucleotides: TGTGCCAGCAGCGACGTCGACAGATCCTACGAGCAGTACTTC. This gives the protein CASSDVDRSYEQYF.

The V call is TRBV6-5, the J call TRBJ1-1; 7 positions agree with TRBD1. Losses at the gene ends were 6 bases for V and 5 bases for J; bases not matched to a gene: 6. The CDR3 loop spans 13 amino acids. The V gene's germline CDR1 is MNHEY and CDR2 SVGAGI. The CDR3 reads CASSSTGRTEAFF. CDR3 bases: TGTGCCAGCAGCTCGACAGGGAGGACTGAAGCTTTCTTT.

The gene calls are TRBV11-2 and TRBJ2-7; perhaps TRBD1 as D (6 bases). V was shortened by 0 bases and J by 5 bases, with 11 bases between the two germline ends. From germline, CDR1 is SGHAT and CDR2 FQNNGV. The CDR3 contains 14 residues. CDR3 bases: TGTGCCAGCAGCTTAGATTCCCCAGGGGACGAGCAGTACTTC. Encoded protein: CASSLDSPGDEQYF.

The chain joins TRBV18 to TRBJ2-7; 8 bases are a match to TRBD1. Germline V gene data show CDR1 as KGHSH and CDR2 as LQKENI. CDR3 length: 14 residues. V lost 2 bases and J lost 4; bases outside the gene matches: 4. The CDR3 nucleotides read TGTGCCAGCTCACCAGACAGGGGAGAATACGAGCAGTACTTC. Its protein is CASSPDRGEYEQYF.

The genes are TRBV7-2 and TRBJ2-5; weak D call: TRBD1 (5 bases). The V and J ends lost 2 bases and 2 bases respectively, with 9 bases between them. The CDR3 is 14 amino acids. Germline lookup yields CDR1 SGHTA and CDR2 FQGNSA. CDR3 nucleotide sequence: TGTGCCAGCAGCTTACACAGGTTACAAGAGACCCAGTACTTC. Residues: CASSLHRLQETQYF.

This clone was observed a few times. The V gene is TRBV15, the J gene TRBJ2-7, with D perhaps matching TRBD1 (6 bases). This CDR3 comprises 15 residues. V gave up 1 base and J gave up 0 bases, with 10 bases separating them. Germline V gene sequence: CDR1 LNHNV, CDR2 YYDKDF (reference sequence). CDR3 loop: CATSRVQGSSYEQYF. The CDR3 DNA sequence: TGTGCCACCAGCAGAGTTCAGGGGAGCTCCTACGAGCAGTACTTC. Complete variable domain (other parts from reference TRBV15 and TRBJ2-7): DAMVIQNPRYQVTQFGKPVTLSCSQTLNHNVMYWYQQKSSQAPKLLFHYYDKDFNNEADTPDNFQSRRPNTSFCFLDIRSPGLGDTAMYLCATSRVQGSSYEQYFGPGTRLTVT.

The rearrangement uses TRBV11-2 and TRBJ2-1; 12 nucleotides agree with TRBD2. The V and J ends lost 1 base and 6 bases, in that order; junction bases with no gene match: 10. This CDR3 has 18 amino acids. The germline CDR1 and CDR2 sequences are SGHAT and FQNNGV. CDR3 protein: CASSLVPSGGVLSNEQFF. Written as DNA, the CDR3 is TGTGCCAGCAGCTTAGTCCCTAGCGGGGGGGTTCTCAGCAATGAGCAGTTCTTC.

A word on this clone: At one end the junction does not follow the germline gene, possibly because of a read error. This chain uses TRBV4-2 with TRBJ2-5; 7 bases map to TRBD2. Germline CDR1 is LGHNA and CDR2 is YNFKEQ. The CDR3 loop spans 16 amino acids. The CDR3 DNA is TGTGCCAGCAGCCAGTCAAGCGGGGAGTCCCAAGGGACCCAGTACTTC. It is translated as CASSQSSGESQGTQYF.

The V and J genes are TRBV19 and TRBJ2-1, with 7 nucleotides matching TRBD2. This CDR3 has 15 amino acids. V shed 6 bases, J shed 8 bases, and the junction held 13 bases outside the gene matches. The germline V gene encodes CDR1 LNHDA and CDR2 SQIVND (reference sequence). The CDR3, as DNA: TGTGCCAGTAGACACCCTAGCGGAGGGGACGATGAGCAGTTCTTC. This translates into CASRHPSGGDDEQFF.